This is a list of T cell receptor beta chains from one sample in a study of cytomegalovirus exposure and HLA in healthy donors. Repertoires were generated with immunoSEQ multiplex PCR, while TCRdb's copy carries only in-frame clones and drops some. The repertoire holds more than 85,000 clones, with 75% to 90% as singletons. The specimen sequenced was PBMCs. These receptors originate from a man in his forties or fifties in good health and CMV-seronegative. Each CDR3 is given with its conserved first and last residue. A D gene is named only where the DNA matches it firmly. The size entry is marked missing in some rows and otherwise reads once, few, many or a size class.

clone_size: once; v_call: TRBV11-3; d_call: .; j_call: TRBJ1-2; cdr3_nt: TGTGCCAGCAGCCAAAAGTCAGGGGCTCCCACCTTC; cdr3_aa: CASSQKSGAPTF
clone_size: .; v_call: TRBV29-1; d_call: TRBD1; j_call: TRBJ1-1; cdr3_nt: TGCAGCGTTATGGACAGGGACACTGAAGCTTTCTTT; cdr3_aa: CSVMDRDTEAFF
clone_size: .; v_call: TRBV27; d_call: .; j_call: TRBJ1-2; cdr3_nt: TGTGCCAGCAGTTTCAGACAGATAACTAACTATGGCTACACCTTC; cdr3_aa: CASSFRQITNYGYTF
clone_size: .; v_call: TRBV5-8; d_call: .; j_call: TRBJ2-7; cdr3_nt: TGTGCCAGCAGCTTGTCGGGGGGCCCTCTAGACGAGCAGTACTTC; cdr3_aa: CASSLSGGPLDEQYF
clone_size: .; v_call: TRBV2; d_call: TRBD2; j_call: TRBJ2-5; cdr3_nt: TGTGCCAGCAAACTAGCGGGGGGGCTTTGGGAGACCCAGTACTTC; cdr3_aa: CASKLAGGLWETQYF
clone_size: .; v_call: TRBV5-1; d_call: TRBD2; j_call: TRBJ2-5; cdr3_nt: TGCGCCAGCAGCTTGACTAGCGGGGGGGCCGGGGAGACCCAGTACTTC; cdr3_aa: CASSLTSGGAGETQYF
clone_size: .; v_call: TRBV19; d_call: TRBD1; j_call: TRBJ2-7; cdr3_nt: TGTGCCAGTAGAATTTCGGGACAGCTCTTCTACGAGCAGTACTTC; cdr3_aa: CASRISGQLFYEQYF
clone_size: .; v_call: TRBV9; d_call: TRBD2; j_call: TRBJ2-7; cdr3_nt: TGTGCCAGCAGCGGCGGGGGACTAGCCGACGAGCAGTACTTC; cdr3_aa: CASSGGGLADEQYF
clone_size: .; v_call: TRBV5-6; d_call: TRBD2; j_call: TRBJ2-5; cdr3_nt: TGTGCCAGCAGCCCCCGGGGGGGATTCAGAGAGACCCAGTACTTC; cdr3_aa: CASSPRGGFRETQYF
clone_size: .; v_call: TRBV11-3; d_call: TRBD1; j_call: TRBJ2-2; cdr3_nt: TGTGCCAGCAGCTTACACTCGGGGACAGGGAGCACCGGGGAGCTGTTTTTT; cdr3_aa: CASSLHSGTGSTGELFF
clone_size: .; v_call: TRBV6-5; d_call: .; j_call: TRBJ1-2; cdr3_nt: TGTGCCAGCAGTTACCGGGAGGGCGGCTACACCTTC; cdr3_aa: CASSYREGGYTF
clone_size: .; v_call: TRBV7-2; d_call: .; j_call: TRBJ1-1; cdr3_nt: TGTGCCAGCAGCTTAGCCACAGGGAGGGACACTGAAGCTTTCTTT; cdr3_aa: CASSLATGRDTEAFF
clone_size: .; v_call: TRBV9; d_call: .; j_call: TRBJ2-1; cdr3_nt: TGTGCCAGCAGCGTAGAGGGTCCAGGGGTGTTGGAGTACAATGAGCAGTTCTTC; cdr3_aa: CASSVEGPGVLEYNEQFF
clone_size: many; v_call: TRBV19; d_call: .; j_call: TRBJ1-5; cdr3_nt: TGTGCCGGCGCTGAGGGTCGCAATCAGCCCCAGCATTTT; cdr3_aa: CAGAEGRNQPQHF
clone_size: .; v_call: TRBV5-1; d_call: .; j_call: TRBJ1-2; cdr3_nt: TGCGCCAGCAGCCCCGTTGCAGGCGGGGATGGCTACACCTTC; cdr3_aa: CASSPVAGGDGYTF
clone_size: .; v_call: TRBV15; d_call: .; j_call: TRBJ2-7; cdr3_nt: TGTGCCACCAGCAGAGGTGGCAGGCGCTCCTACGAGCAGTACTTC; cdr3_aa: CATSRGGRRSYEQYF
clone_size: .; v_call: TRBV5-6; d_call: .; j_call: TRBJ2-3; cdr3_nt: TGTGCCAGCAGCTTGGGACAGGATCTCACAGGTACGCAGTATTTT; cdr3_aa: CASSLGQDLTGTQYF
clone_size: few; v_call: TRBV7-3; d_call: .; j_call: TRBJ2-3; cdr3_nt: TGTGCCAGCAGCTTAGCGTCGAGCACAGATACGCAGTATTTT; cdr3_aa: CASSLASSTDTQYF
clone_size: .; v_call: TRBV5-6; d_call: TRBD1; j_call: TRBJ1-2; cdr3_nt: TGTGCCAGCAGCTTGGGGGACAGCATTGGCTACACCTTC; cdr3_aa: CASSLGDSIGYTF
clone_size: .; v_call: TRBV11-3; d_call: TRBD1; j_call: TRBJ1-6; cdr3_nt: TGTGCCAGCAGCCCTGGGACAGGCGATAATTCACCCCTCCACTTT; cdr3_aa: CASSPGTGDNSPLHF